The next 19 T cell receptor beta chains were all read from a single sample in a study of cytomegalovirus exposure and HLA in healthy donors. TCRdb's table, derived via immunoSEQ multiplex PCR, lists solely in-frame clones and lacks some. Of 170,000 or so clones in the sample, approximately 81% are singletons; the top ten hold about 15%. Sequenced: PBMCs. These receptors were collected from a man younger than 30 in good health and CMV-seropositive.

The gene calls are TRBV6-1 and TRBJ2-5; D is ambiguous. The V and J ends lost 0 bases and 5 bases respectively, with 10 bases between them. Germline V gene sequence: CDR1 MNHNS, CDR2 SASEGT. CDR3 length: 14 amino acids. The CDR3 coding sequence is TGTGCCAGCAGTGAAGCGCGGAGTGGGGAGACCCAGTACTTC. Translation gives CASSEARSGETQYF.

The chain carries TRBV2 and TRBJ2-5, with 7 bases lining up with TRBD2. Germline V gene lookup returns CDR1 SNHLY and CDR2 FYNNEI. The junction had 7 bases not matched to a gene; V was cut back by 10 bases and J by 5 bases. The CDR3 loop spans 12 amino acids. This chain's CDR3 is CATAGEGETQYF. In nucleotides, the CDR3 is TGTGCCACCGCGGGGGAGGGGGAGACCCAGTACTTC.

Here the CDR3 DNA reads TGTGCCAGCAGTTTAACGACAGCAAGCACCGGGGAGCTGTTTTTT. This codes for CASSLTTASTGELFF. The rearrangement links TRBV27 to TRBJ2-2; a weak D match, TRBD1 (5 bases). CDR1 MNHEY and CDR2 SMNVEV come from the germline V gene (reference sequence). The CDR3 extends over 15 amino acids. V dropped 2 bases and J dropped 4 bases, with 11 bases sitting between them.

This chain links TRBV13 with TRBJ1-1; possibly TRBD1 for D (6 bases). Germline V gives CDR1 PRHDT, CDR2 FYEKMQ (reference sequence). This CDR3 is 12 amino acids long. V gave up 6 bases and J gave up 7 bases, with 12 bases separating them. CDR3 in DNA: TGTGCCAGCAGATACACGGACAGTGAAGCTTTCTTT. Translation: CASRYTDSEAFF.

The V and J genes are TRBV4-1 and TRBJ2-7, with 9 bases aligning to TRBD1. V lost 3 bases, J lost 3 bases, and 6 bases stayed unmatched. CDR1 and CDR2 from the germline V gene are MGHRA and YSYEKL. This CDR3 is built from 15 residues. For the CDR3, the DNA is TGCGCCAGCAGCCAGCTTCCGGGACAGGGCTACGAGCAGTACTTC. Residues: CASSQLPGQGYEQYF.

The V call is TRBV29-1, the J call TRBJ1-2; perhaps TRBD1 as D (6 bases). Germline V gene data show CDR1 as SQVTM and CDR2 as ANQGSEA. The CDR3 runs 14 residues. The germline V and J ends were trimmed by 3 bases and 6 bases, with 17 bases remaining between them. The CDR3 loop is CSVDYGRGTDGYTF. CDR3 in DNA: TGCAGCGTTGATTATGGCAGGGGAACGGATGGCTACACCTTC.

This chain connects TRBV28 to TRBJ1-5; maybe TRBD1 (6 bases). CDR3 length: 16 amino acids. Germline values: CDR1 MDHEN, CDR2 SYDVKM. The V end was cut by 10 bases, the J end by 2 bases, with 21 bases between. The CDR3 loop reads CAIMIGGGMGNQPQHF. CDR3 coding DNA: TGTGCCATTATGATTGGGGGGGGCATGGGCAATCAGCCCCAGCATTTT.

The chain recombines TRBV5-1 with TRBJ2-1; TRBD2 aligns across 11 bases. Germline loops: CDR1 SGHRS, CDR2 YFSETQ. J lost 9 bases, V lost 3 bases, and 2 bases had no gene match. The CDR3 is 13 residues long. The DNA of the CDR3 is TGCGCCAGCAGCTCCCTAGCGGGGGGTGAGCAGTTCTTC. Amino acid sequence: CASSSLAGGEQFF.

This chain uses TRBV2 with TRBJ2-1; 7 bases align to TRBD2. The V segment lost 6 bases and the J segment 5 bases; nucleotides outside the gene matches: 4. The length of the CDR3 is 13 residues. CDR1 SNHLY and CDR2 FYNNEI come from the germline V gene. CDR3 sequence reads: CASRGGEDNEQFF. The CDR3 region has the DNA TGTGCCAGCAGGGGGGGGGAAGACAATGAGCAGTTCTTC.

CDR3 residues: CASSLSDGSTDTQYF. The DNA of the CDR3 is TGCGCCAGCAGCTTGTCCGACGGGTCCACAGATACGCAGTATTTT. This chain links TRBV5-1 with TRBJ2-3; D unresolved. Trimming took off 1 base at V and 2 bases at J, with 11 bases between the two ends. In germline, CDR1 is SGHRS, CDR2 YFSETQ. The CDR3 is 15 residues long.

The rearrangement joins TRBV19 to TRBJ2-7; 10 bases are shared with TRBD1. Germline CDR1 reads LNHDA; CDR2 reads SQIVND (reference sequence). The CDR3 has 15 residues. J gave up 4 bases and V 6 bases, and 9 bases lay outside the gene matches. CDR3: CASSLTPDRGYEQYF. CDR3 DNA: TGTGCCAGTAGCTTAACACCGGACAGGGGGTACGAGCAGTACTTC. Combining the CDR3 with reference TRBV19 and TRBJ2-7 gives the whole variable domain DGGITQSPKYLFRKEGQNVTLSCEQNLNHDAMYWYRQDPGQGLRLIYYSQIVNDFQKGDIAEGYSVSREKKESFPLTVTSAQKNPTAFYLCASSLTPDRGYEQYFGPGTRLTVT.

The V gene is TRBV6-5, the J gene TRBJ2-1; 12 bases are shared with TRBD2. Trimming at V came to 5 bases and at J to 7 bases, leaving 6 bases not matched to a gene. CDR3 length: 15 residues. CDR1 and CDR2 (germline): MNHEY, SVGAGI. CDR3: CASSGPSGGENEQFF. The CDR3 DNA reads as TGTGCCAGCAGTGGGCCTAGCGGGGGGGAAAATGAGCAGTTCTTC.

V usage is TRBV2 and J usage is TRBJ1-2, with a possible D match to TRBD1 (6 bases). CDR3 length: 14 amino acids. Trimming removed 4 bases from V and 2 bases from J, with 11 bases in between. Germline CDR1 SNHLY, CDR2 FYNNEI. The CDR3 here is CASSGQARNYGYTF. As DNA, the CDR3 is TGTGCCAGCAGTGGACAGGCCCGCAACTATGGCTACACCTTC.

J is TRBJ1-1 and V is TRBV10-3; 7 bases map to TRBD1. J was trimmed by 0 bases and V by 5 bases; bases with no gene match: 6. Germline lookup yields CDR1 ENHRY and CDR2 SYGVKD. This CDR3 region has 15 residues. The CDR3 nucleotides are TGTGCCATCAGTCCACAGGGGCGTATGAACACTGAAGCTTTCTTT. Its protein is CAISPQGRMNTEAFF.

This chain joins TRBV6-6 and TRBJ2-3; the match to TRBD2 covers 7 bases. Germline CDR1 MNHNY, CDR2 SVGAGI (reference sequence). This CDR3 contains 14 residues. The trim removed 6 bases at V and 2 bases at J, leaving 5 bases unmatched. The CDR3 loop is CASRDTSATDTQYF. Here the CDR3 DNA reads TGTGCCAGCAGAGATACTAGCGCCACAGATACGCAGTATTTT.

This chain uses TRBV30 with TRBJ1-1; 10 nucleotides match TRBD1. The trim removed 8 bases at V and 11 bases at J, leaving 20 bases unmatched. This CDR3 has 15 amino acids. The germline CDR1 and CDR2 sequences are GTSNPN and SVGIG (reference sequence). The CDR3 DNA reads TGTGCCGGCCTAAGTCCGGGACAGGGGTTGAGAAAGGCTTTCTTT. This encodes CAGLSPGQGLRKAFF.

The count of this clone is one. This chain links TRBV9 with TRBJ1-2; D remains ambiguous. Germline V lookup: CDR1 SGDLS, CDR2 YYNGEE. The ends were cut back, 3 bases at V and 4 bases at J, with 10 bases in the middle. This CDR3 is 13 amino acids long. The CDR3 DNA reads TGTGCCAGCAGCGCTCCCTCTCTCTATGGCTACACCTTC. This encodes CASSAPSLYGYTF.

The chain carries TRBV9 and TRBJ2-1; 9 positions match TRBD2. CDR3 length: 19 residues. After removal of 0 bases from V and 7 bases from J, the junction contained 17 bases not matched to a gene. Germline CDR1 SGDLS, CDR2 YYNGEE. CDR3 sequence reads: CASSVEGDLLAGPGNEQFF. CDR3 coding DNA: TGTGCCAGCAGCGTAGAGGGAGATTTACTAGCGGGCCCTGGAAATGAGCAGTTCTTC.

The chain carries TRBV29-1 and TRBJ2-3, with D unclear. Germline V gene data show CDR1 as SQVTM and CDR2 as ANQGSEA. The germline V and J ends were trimmed by 4 bases and 2 bases, with 7 bases remaining between them. The CDR3 contains 12 residues. CDR3 sequence: CSVVQTTDTQYF. CDR3 sequence (DNA): TGCAGCGTTGTACAGACCACAGATACGCAGTATTTT.